Presented here are 19 T cell receptor beta chains from one specimen sequenced in a study of blood T cell repertoires in COVID-19. Produced via immunoSEQ multiplex PCR; TCRdb's table is partial and in-frame only. The data hold 88,000 or so clones, with approximately 90% observed a single time. Sequenced sample: peripheral blood. These receptors were collected from a man aged 45 to 65 with acute or convalescent COVID-19.

The chain joins TRBV24-1 to TRBJ1-2, with 7 bases lining up with TRBD1. The CDR3 is 14 amino acids. V lost 4 bases and J lost 3; bases outside the gene matches: 4. The germline V gene has CDR1 KGHDR and CDR2 SFDVKD. CDR3: CATSDRDSHYGYTF. DNA of the CDR3: TGTGCCACCAGTGACCGGGACAGTCACTATGGCTACACCTTC.

This chain joins TRBV5-1 and TRBJ2-1; a possible D gene is TRBD2 (6 bases). The CDR3 has 16 residues. Germline lookup yields CDR1 SGHRS and CDR2 YFSETQ. The V and J ends lost 0 bases and 3 bases respectively, with 13 bases between them. CDR3 region: CASSLGPAGGYNEQFF. DNA of the CDR3: TGCGCCAGCAGCTTGGGTCCAGCGGGTGGCTACAATGAGCAGTTCTTC.

The J gene is TRBJ1-6, the V gene TRBV3-1 (or the pseudogene TRBV3-2), with a tentative D call TRBD1 (5 bases). Germline V lookup: CDR1 LGHDT, CDR2 YNNKEL (reference sequence). There are 19 residues in the CDR3. Trimming stripped 4 bases from V and 7 bases from J, with 26 bases between. The CDR3 DNA is TGTGCCAGCAGCCCCCCCCCTTTACGAAGGGGCGCGGGAAATTCACCCCTCCACTTT. Translating it yields CASSPPPLRRGAGNSPLHF.

This rearrangement joins TRBV9 to TRBJ2-7, with 9 bases that match TRBD2. V lost 0 bases and J lost 5; bases outside the gene matches: 6. Per germline, CDR1 SGDLS and CDR2 YYNGEE. The CDR3 extends over 15 amino acids. CDR3 sequence: CASSVGAGGRDEQYF. DNA of the CDR3: TGTGCCAGCAGCGTAGGAGCGGGAGGAAGAGACGAGCAGTACTTC.

V gene TRBV5-1 combines with J gene TRBJ2-2; D gene uncertain. The CDR3 totals 17 residues. The V end was cut by 0 bases, the J end by 2 bases, with 14 bases between. From germline, CDR1 is SGHRS and CDR2 YFSETQ. The CDR3 reads CASSLAGSALNTGELFF. The CDR3 DNA reads as TGCGCCAGCAGCTTGGCCGGAAGCGCCCTTAACACCGGGGAGCTGTTTTTT.

This chain connects TRBV10-3 to TRBJ1-2; no definite D call. Germline loops: CDR1 ENHRY, CDR2 SYGVKD. The CDR3 is made up of 13 amino acids. Between the trimmed V and J ends, which lost 6 bases and 8 bases, there was a span of 16 bases. Written as DNA, the CDR3 is TGTGCCATCAGCCCGACAAACGACGGAGGCTACACCTTC. It translates to CAISPTNDGGYTF.

The V call is TRBV5-1, the J call TRBJ2-7, with D possibly matching TRBD2 (6 bases). Trimming left V 0 bases short and J 1 base short, with 14 bases between. Germline V CDR1 and CDR2: SGHRS, YFSETQ. The length of the CDR3 is 16 residues. The CDR3 DNA sequence: TGCGCCAGCAGCTTGGATCCGGCCGGGAGTTCCTACGAGCAGTACTTC. The encoded protein is CASSLDPAGSSYEQYF.

V and J are TRBV2 and TRBJ2-7, with D possibly matching TRBD2 (5 bases). V was shortened by 8 bases and J by 4 bases, with 21 bases between the two germline ends. The CDR3 covers 15 residues. Looked up from germline, CDR1 is SNHLY and CDR2 is FYNNEI. CDR3 amino acids: CASGFGPGSRYEQYV. Written as DNA, the CDR3 is TGTGCCAGCGGTTTTGGTCCGGGGAGTCGGTACGAGCAGTACGTC.

V gene TRBV28 combines with J gene TRBJ1-5; 7 bases are shared with TRBD1. Germline-derived CDR1 and CDR2 are MDHEN and SYDVKM. The CDR3 has 15 amino acids. With V trimmed by 4 bases and J by 6 bases, 9 bases remained unmatched. CDR3 loop: CASSSIDRERQPQHF. For the CDR3, the DNA is TGTGCCAGCAGTTCGATAGACAGGGAACGTCAGCCCCAGCATTTT. The variable domain in full, with the rest retrieved from reference TRBV28 and TRBJ1-5, is DVKVTQSSRYLVKRTGEKVFLECVQDMDHENMFWYRQDPGLGLRLIYFSYDVKMKEKGDIPEGYSVSREKKERFSLILESASTNQTSMYLCASSSIDRERQPQHFGDGTRLSIL.

The genes are TRBV11-3 and TRBJ2-6; D is uncertain. V lost 9 bases to trimming and J lost 3 bases, with 9 bases between them. CDR3 length equals 13 residues. Germline V gene sequence: CDR1 SGHNT, CDR2 YENEEA. CDR3 nucleotide sequence: TGTGCCAGTGGTAGAGATGGGGCCAACGTCCTGACTTTC. This codes for CASGRDGANVLTF. The whole variable domain, remainder taken from reference TRBV11-3 and TRBJ2-6, is EAGVVQSPRYKIIEKKQPVAFWCNPISGHNTLYWYLQNLGQGPELLIRYENEEAVDDSQLPKDRFSAERLKGVDSTLKIQPAELGDSAVYLCASGRDGANVLTFGAGSRLTVL.

The chain carries TRBV4-1 and TRBJ1-4, with D hard to call. Germline V gives CDR1 MGHRA, CDR2 YSYEKL. V lost 0 bases and J lost 0, with 11 bases in between. The CDR3 contains 17 residues. Here the CDR3 DNA reads TGCGCCAGCAGCCAAGATGCGGCGGGCCCAACTAATGAAAAACTGTTTTTT. Protein product: CASSQDAAGPTNEKLFF.

This clone was detected a few times. The J gene is TRBJ2-7, the V gene TRBV6-2 or TRBV6-3; TRBD2 matches at 9 bases. Germline assignment: CDR1 MNHEY and CDR2 SVGEGT. Trimming took 2 bases from V and 2 from J; bases not matched to a gene: 7. CDR3 size: 16 residues. CDR3 sequence (DNA): TGTGCCAGCAGTTACACAGCGGGGGGTCCAACCTACGAGCAGTACGTC. It is translated as CASSYTAGGPTYEQYV.

This chain links TRBV19 with TRBJ1-1; D is unclear. This CDR3 has 17 amino acids. Germline V gene lookup returns CDR1 LNHDA and CDR2 SQIVND (reference sequence). The V end lost 1 base, the J end lost 5 bases, and 20 bases lay between the germline ends. The CDR3 sequence: CASSIGSGGFGKTEAFF. The CDR3 DNA is TGTGCCAGTAGTATAGGGTCGGGAGGGTTCGGGAAGACTGAAGCTTTCTTT.

The V call is TRBV9, the J call TRBJ2-2; 7 bases align to TRBD2. Germline CDR1 is SGDLS and CDR2 is YYNGEE. The V and J ends lost 0 bases and 5 bases, in that order; junction bases with no gene match: 4. This CDR3 has 15 residues. CDR3 loop: CASSVEGRVTGELFF. For the CDR3, the DNA is TGTGCCAGCAGCGTAGAGGGGAGGGTTACCGGGGAGCTGTTTTTT.

V usage is TRBV15 and J usage is TRBJ2-5, with D maybe TRBD2 (6 bases). The CDR3 has 15 amino acids. Trimming shortened V by 0 bases and J by 1 base, and 9 bases separated the two germline ends. Germline V gene sequence: CDR1 LNHNV, CDR2 YYDKDF (reference sequence). CDR3 residues: CATSRDLGGQETQYF. For the CDR3, the DNA is TGTGCCACCAGCAGAGATTTGGGGGGCCAAGAGACCCAGTACTTC.

V gene TRBV24-1 combines with J gene TRBJ2-7; the D is unclear. This CDR3 has 9 residues. Germline V gene lookup returns CDR1 KGHDR and CDR2 SFDVKD. Trimming took off 12 bases at V and 8 bases at J, with 10 bases between the two ends. CDR3 residues: CAPWPQQYV. CDR3 DNA: TGTGCCCCCTGGCCCCAGCAGTACGTC.

The genes are TRBV6-5 and TRBJ1-5, with a possible D match to TRBD1 (5 bases). Germline V gene sequence: CDR1 MNHEY, CDR2 SVGAGI. Trimming left V 9 bases short and J 4 bases short, with 7 bases between. This CDR3 has 11 amino acids. In nucleotides, the CDR3 is TGTGCCAGTGGGGGGAATCAGCCCCAGCATTTT. As protein: CASGGNQPQHF.

The chain couples TRBV5-6 to TRBJ1-6, with TRBD1 matching over 7 bases. With 4 bases clipped from V and 9 bases from J, the junction kept 10 bases outside the gene matches. Germline lookup yields CDR1 SGHDT and CDR2 YYEEEE. The CDR3 loop spans 15 amino acids. The DNA for the CDR3 is TGTGCCAGCAGCACAAACAGGGGTACGAGTTCACCCCTCCACTTT. Its protein is CASSTNRGTSSPLHF.

The chain carries TRBV10-3 and TRBJ1-1; perhaps TRBD1 as D (6 bases). V lost 4 bases to trimming and J lost 5 bases, with 14 bases between them. There are 14 residues in the CDR3. The germline gives CDR1 ENHRY, CDR2 SYGVKD. The CDR3 DNA sequence: TGTGCCATCAGTGGTGGAGGGGGGGAAACTGAAGCTTTCTTT. It yields the protein CAISGGGGETEAFF.